The present T cell receptor beta chain was sequenced within a study of blood T cell repertoires in COVID-19. Across the whole study: Sample material is recorded as cDNA or gDNA derived from T cells, B-cell-depleted T cells, or PBMCs.

CDR1 is SGDLS and CDR2 is YYNGEE in the germline V gene. The CDR3 runs 15 residues. The trim removed 6 bases at V and 2 bases at J, leaving 8 bases unmatched. Worth noting for this clone: At the DNA level, this CDR3 is encoded by other sequences in the same sample as well.

In the original processing: Reference gene primer amplification in the assay estimated nucleated cell counts. Clones were sequenced by immunoSEQ multiplex PCR, and TCRdb holds only the in-frame ones, with some missing. V, J and clone size were drawn from that table, and D and trimming were deduced from the DNA. The sample shows around 310,000 clones, over 85% of them seen only once. The chain recombines TRBV9 with TRBJ2-7; TRBD2 matches at 10 bases. The receptor comes from a woman aged 30 to 39 who had recovered from COVID-19. Sequences were obtained from PBMCs or T cells enriched from blood (not recorded which). The CDR3 is CASTPSGSHPYEQYF. CDR3 nucleotide sequence: TGTGCCAGCACCCCTAGCGGGAGCCACCCCTACGAGCAGTACTTC.